This paragraph reports one T cell receptor (beta chain). Sequencing used immunoSEQ multiplex PCR; TCRdb keeps in-frame clones, though not all of them. The sample shows roughly 30,000 clones, roughly nine tenths of them seen only once. Trimming left V 7 bases short and J 0 bases short, with 9 bases between. Germline values: CDR1 KGHSH, CDR2 LQKENI. CDR3 size: 14 residues. The source of the sample is a study of OX40 agonist ivuxolimab in advanced cancers. About the study: Every 2 weeks, ivuxolimab was infused into the patients intravenously at between 0.01 and 10 mg/kg.

Peripheral blood came from all dose cohorts at three timepoints. The sequenced sample was CD4+ or CD8+ T cells sorted from blood, obtained in a trial of the OX40 agonist ivuxolimab. The genes are TRBV18 and TRBJ1-4, with D unclear. This clonotype originated in an adult with an advanced solid tumor such as melanoma, head and neck, liver or kidney cancer. In DNA, the CDR3 is TGTGCCAGCTTCGTAGGGACAACTAATGAAAAACTGTTTTTT. It translates to CASFVGTTNEKLFF. The complete variable domain, with remaining parts taken from reference TRBV18 and TRBJ1-4, reads NAGVMQNPRHLVRRRGQEARLRCSPMKGHSHVYWYRQLPEEGLKFMVYLQKENIIDESGMPKERFSAEFPKEGPSILRIQQVVRGDSAAYFCASFVGTTNEKLFFGSGTQLSVL.